The next 14 T cell receptor beta chains were all read from a single sample in a study of siplizumab effects on memory and regulatory T cells. Only in-frame clones appear in the TCRdb table, and some are missing; sequencing was by immunoSEQ multiplex PCR. The sample has 100,000 or so clones, 85% to 95% seen once. The material sequenced was CD4+ T cells sorted from blood. These receptors were collected from a human donor in good health.

The V call is TRBV28, the J call TRBJ2-4, with 8 bases aligning to TRBD2. V lost 8 bases, J lost 8 bases, and 2 bases stayed unmatched. Per the germline V gene, CDR1 is MDHEN and CDR2 is SYDVKM. The CDR3 runs to 11 residues. This CDR3 reads CASRGGDIQYF. For the CDR3, the DNA is TGTGCCAGCCGGGGGGGGGACATTCAGTACTTC.

The J gene is TRBJ2-1, the V gene TRBV5-4; no reliable D call. V was clipped by 1 base and J by 6 bases, with 14 bases between them. This CDR3 has 15 residues. Germline values: CDR1 SGHNT, CDR2 YYREEE (reference sequence). CDR3 nucleotide sequence: TGTGCCAGCAGCTTGAAGCCCTTGAGCCCCAATGAGCAGTTCTTC. Encoded protein: CASSLKPLSPNEQFF.

The chain employs TRBV5-8 and TRBJ2-7, with unresolved D. V lost 5 bases and J lost 3, with 6 bases in between. Germline values: CDR1 SGHTS, CDR2 YDEGEE. This CDR3 is 11 amino acids long. The CDR3 spells CASSSLYEQYF. The CDR3 nucleotides read TGTGCCAGCAGTTCTCTCTACGAGCAGTACTTC.

This clone has only a few counts. The chain recombines TRBV18 with TRBJ1-6; D is ambiguous. Looked up from germline, CDR1 is KGHSH and CDR2 is LQKENI. The germline V and J ends were trimmed by 6 bases and 10 bases, with 13 bases remaining between them. The CDR3 has 13 residues. For the CDR3, the DNA is TGTGCCAGCTCCGCAGGTATTGGGTCACCCCTCCACTTT. Amino acid sequence: CASSAGIGSPLHF.

This clone has a single count. The CDR3 is CASSLVSPPGYTF. The CDR3 DNA is TGTGCCAGCAGCTTGGTCTCGCCCCCTGGCTACACCTTC. The chain joins TRBV5-6 to TRBJ1-2; D ambiguous. This CDR3 has 13 amino acids. Germline CDR1 and CDR2: SGHDT and YYEEEE. V lost 0 bases and J 7 bases, leaving 10 bases between the germline ends. The full variable domain, rest sourced from reference TRBV5-6 and TRBJ1-2, is DAGVTQSPTHLIKTRGQQVTLRCSPKSGHDTVSWYQQALGQGPQFIFQYYEEEERQRGNFPDRFSGHQFPNYSSELNVNALLLGDSALYLCASSLVSPPGYTFGSGTRLTVV.

This chain uses TRBV18 with TRBJ1-1, with D unclear. Germline CDR1 and CDR2: KGHSH and LQKENI. This CDR3 is built from 13 residues. V was cut by 3 bases and J by 6 bases, with 11 bases left in between. CDR3: CASSPSVAAEAFF. CDR3 coding DNA: TGTGCCAGCTCACCCTCCGTGGCTGCTGAAGCTTTCTTT.

V gene TRBV5-1 combines with J gene TRBJ1-4, with TRBD1 matching 7 bases. This CDR3 is built from 17 residues. Germline trimming cut 4 bases from V and 1 base from J; bases unmatched to any gene: 10. Germline CDR1 is SGHRS and CDR2 is YFSETQ. CDR3 in amino acids: CASSTKTGRGTNEKLFF. The CDR3 DNA follows: TGCGCCAGCAGCACTAAGACAGGGAGGGGAACTAATGAAAAACTGTTTTTT.

The rearrangement uses TRBV15 and TRBJ2-5; TRBD2 matches 7 bases. The CDR3 extends over 14 amino acids. Germline assignment: CDR1 LNHNV and CDR2 YYDKDF (reference sequence). The ends lost 1 base at V and 2 bases at J; junction bases unmatched: 1. The CDR3 sequence: CATSRGGGQETQYF. The CDR3 nucleotides are TGTGCCACCAGCAGAGGGGGAGGGCAAGAGACCCAGTACTTC.

The J gene is TRBJ2-2, the V gene TRBV30; 13 nucleotides match TRBD2. With 5 bases clipped from V and 5 bases from J, the junction kept 5 bases outside the gene matches. The germline gives CDR1 GTSNPN, CDR2 SVGIG (reference sequence). The CDR3 runs 15 residues. CDR3 sequence reads: CAWAGLAGVTGELFF. CDR3 DNA: TGTGCCTGGGCCGGACTAGCGGGAGTTACCGGGGAGCTGTTTTTT.

Turning to this clone: Other DNA sequences of this sample code for an identical CDR3. This sequence joins TRBV19 and TRBJ2-1, with 7 bases identical to TRBD1. Per the germline V gene, CDR1 is LNHDA and CDR2 is SQIVND (reference sequence). V lost 9 bases and J lost 0; bases outside the gene matches: 5. The CDR3 length is 14 residues. The CDR3 here is CASRNRGSYNEQFF. In DNA form, the CDR3 reads TGTGCCAGCAGAAACAGGGGCTCCTACAATGAGCAGTTCTTC.

V usage is TRBV7-9 and J usage is TRBJ2-5; TRBD1 is a possible D gene (6 bases). V was trimmed by 5 bases and J by 3 bases, leaving 10 bases between them. CDR3 size: 13 residues. CDR1 SEHNR and CDR2 FQNEAQ come from the germline V gene (reference sequence). The CDR3 DNA is TGTGCCAGCAGCCTAACAGGGAAAGAGACCCAGTACTTC. It translates to CASSLTGKETQYF. Filled out from reference TRBV7-9 and TRBJ2-5, the complete variable domain reads DTGVSQNPRHKITKRGQNVTFRCDPISEHNRLYWYRQTLGQGPEFLTYFQNEAQLEKSRLLSDRFSAERPKGSFSTLEIQRTEQGDSAMYLCASSLTGKETQYFGPGTRLLVL.

Only a few counts were recorded for this clone. This rearrangement joins TRBV19 to TRBJ1-2, with unresolved D. Germline CDR1 is LNHDA and CDR2 is SQIVND (reference sequence). The V and J ends lost 6 bases and 8 bases respectively, with 19 bases between them. The CDR3 loop spans 14 amino acids. CDR3 nucleotides: TGTGCCAGTAGGACCGGGCCCGCGACTTCGGGCTACACCTTC. It yields the protein CASRTGPATSGYTF.

The chain carries TRBV11-2 and TRBJ2-4, with D maybe TRBD2 (6 bases). Germline V gene lookup returns CDR1 SGHAT and CDR2 FQNNGV. There are 18 residues in the CDR3. V shed 5 bases and J shed 6 bases, with 26 bases lying between them. DNA for the CDR3: TGTGCCAGCAGCGGGAGGAGGACATCCCACGGTCGGGGAAACATTCAGTACTTC. It codes for CASSGRRTSHGRGNIQYF.

The chain uses TRBV19 and TRBJ1-2, with unresolved D. V was trimmed by 7 bases and J by 8 bases, leaving 11 bases between them. The CDR3 sequence is 11 residues long. The V gene's germline CDR1 is LNHDA and CDR2 SQIVND (reference sequence). CDR3 amino acids: CASNGLGGYTF. In DNA form, the CDR3 reads TGTGCCAGTAATGGGCTAGGAGGCTACACCTTC. The variable domain in full, completed from reference TRBV19 and TRBJ1-2, reads DGGITQSPKYLFRKEGQNVTLSCEQNLNHDAMYWYRQDPGQGLRLIYYSQIVNDFQKGDIAEGYSVSREKKESFPLTVTSAQKNPTAFYLCASNGLGGYTFGSGTRLTVV.